This paragraph reports one T cell receptor beta chain. There is no known antigen for this receptor. Base qualities are missing; no much larger clone stands one base away. This specimen belongs to a study of CD8 T cells in ankylosing spondylitis (TCRdb year 2017). Turning to the overall study: The study profiled T cell receptor beta repertoires in healthy donors and ankylosing spondylitis patients to find disease-linked TCR variants. The full study cohort comprised around 25 ankylosing spondylitis patients and around 100 healthy donors. Samples of peripheral blood were taken, and for ankylosing spondylitis patients, synovial fluid was collected as well. On the study overall, not on this receptor specifically: A CD8+ phenotype was shown by the disease-linked clones, which were found at relatively low frequencies in peripheral blood. Some of the motif variants had been reported before in the synovial fluid and blood of reactive arthritis patients, a finding that suggests common disease-initiation mechanisms. The disease-linked clones were reported to be significantly enriched in matched synovial fluid samples from ankylosing spondylitis patients. Blood from ankylosing spondylitis patients appeared to be characterized by a TCR beta motif composed of several highly homologous amino acid variants.

Instrument on record: Illumina HiSeq 2500. TCR beta libraries were prepared by quantitative 5'-RACE with molecular barcodes. Regarding the original processing steps: To identify disease-linked TCR variants, a new computational method was used, one built on a probabilistic model of VDJ rearrangement. TCRdb trimmed the raw reads at Q25, called clones with MiXCR and kept productive beta chains. Duplicate CDR3 protein sequences are folded into a single record with the most common DNA and genes. The V and J calls, along with clone size, are taken from TCRdb and not from the paper's own processing. The sample table holds about 250,000 distinct CDR3 sequences, of which 7% to 10% were seen once. The top ten clonotypes cover 4.5% to 5% of the sample. The CDR3 sequence holds 16 residues, the cysteine and phenylalanine included. The retained sequence is limited to the CDR3, 48 bases, with the frame set at the first base. V loses 5 bases at its end and J loses 1 base; junction bases beyond the gene matches: 3. For CDR1 and CDR2, the germline V gene lists MNHEY and SVGEGT.

The TCR sequence derives from a female donor with ankylosing spondylitis or in good health (not recorded which). The sample taken for sequencing was blood, either unsorted or a sorted T cell fraction (not recorded which). In this chain, TRBV6-2 or TRBV6-3 is recombined with TRBJ2-3, with TRBD2 matching 13 junction bases. The bases read TGTGCCAGCAGTACCGGACTAGCGGGGGGCACAGATACGCAGTATTTT. This translates into CASSTGLAGGTDTQYF.